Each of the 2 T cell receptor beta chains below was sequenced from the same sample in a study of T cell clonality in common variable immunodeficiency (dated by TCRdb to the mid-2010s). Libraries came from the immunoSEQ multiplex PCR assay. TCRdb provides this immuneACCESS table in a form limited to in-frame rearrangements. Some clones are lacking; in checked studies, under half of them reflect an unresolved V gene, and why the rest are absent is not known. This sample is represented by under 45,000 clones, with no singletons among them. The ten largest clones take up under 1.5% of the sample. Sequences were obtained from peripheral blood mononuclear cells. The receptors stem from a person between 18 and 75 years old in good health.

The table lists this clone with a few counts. CDR3 region: CASSPGLANDYTF. The CDR3 bases that were read are TGTGCCAGCTCACCTGGACTAGCAAATGAC. The V gene is TRBV18, the J gene TRBJ1-2; D gene unclear. With the read ending 3 residues before the CDR3 end, the germline J gene is used to fill in that end. The germline V gene has CDR1 KGHSH and CDR2 LQKENI. The CDR3 length is 13 residues.

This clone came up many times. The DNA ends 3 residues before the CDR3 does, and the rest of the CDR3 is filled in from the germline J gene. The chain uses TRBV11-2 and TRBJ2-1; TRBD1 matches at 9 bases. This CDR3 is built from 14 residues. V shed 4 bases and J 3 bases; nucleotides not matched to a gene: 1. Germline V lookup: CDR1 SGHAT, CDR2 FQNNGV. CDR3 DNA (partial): TGTGCCAGCAGCTCGGACAGGGGCTACAATGAG. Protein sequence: CASSSDRGYNE. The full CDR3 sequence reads CASSSDRGYNEQFF.